These 23 T cell receptor beta chains share one sample of origin, sequenced in a study of T cells in Graves' hyperthyroidism and ophthalmopathy (dated by TCRdb to the late 2010s). Library prep was done by multiplex PCR. The reads were generated on an Illumina HiSeq 2000. Amplification of TCR beta CDR3 regions was carried out from RNA transcripts. The TCR CDR3 was subjected to a first round of RT-PCR using the HTBI primer set and the Qiagen OneStep RT-PCR kit. TCRdb reran the public reads through fastp at Q25 and MiXCR, keeping productive beta chains. Merged by CDR3 protein, the rows form single entries marked with the most common genes and DNA. Within this sample are roughly 170,000 distinct CDR3 sequences, with 17% of them counted one time only. The ten most abundant clones make up roughly 28% of the sample. Sequencing input: blood. These receptors were taken from a woman aged 45-65 years with Graves' hyperthyroidism.

This clonotype came up many times. CDR3 in amino acids: CASSYLEARDTEAFF. The CDR3 bases are TGTGCCAGCAGTTACTTGGAGGCTAGGGACACTGAAGCTTTCTTT. V gene TRBV6-5 combines with J gene TRBJ1-1, with unresolved D. The CDR3 loop spans 15 amino acids. Trimming took off 1 base at V and 3 bases at J, with 12 bases between the two ends. Germline V CDR1 and CDR2: MNHEY, SVGAGI.

The V gene is TRBV4-1, the J gene TRBJ1-1, with D perhaps TRBD1 (5 bases). Germline V gene lookup returns CDR1 MGHRA and CDR2 YSYEKL. This CDR3 has 15 amino acids. The V end lost 0 bases, the J end lost 0 bases, and 8 bases lay between the germline ends. The CDR3 region is CASSQETAMNTEAFF. CDR3 in DNA: TGCGCCAGCAGCCAAGAGACAGCAATGAACACTGAAGCTTTCTTT.

This clonotype was counted at least ten times. The J gene is TRBJ1-2, the V gene TRBV12-3 or TRBV12-4; perhaps TRBD1 as D (6 bases). Trimming left V 2 bases short and J 5 bases short, with 18 bases between. The CDR3 has 16 amino acids. The DNA of the CDR3 is TGTGCCAGCAGTTTACATTATCGACAGGTAGCATATGGCTACACCTTC. Its translation is CASSLHYRQVAYGYTF.

This clonotype was detected ten times or more. The V gene is TRBV6-6, the J gene TRBJ1-1, with D unresolved. V lost 2 bases and J lost 5, with 0 bases in between. Germline loops: CDR1 MNHNY, CDR2 SVGAGI (reference sequence). This CDR3 contains 10 residues. This CDR3 reads CASSYTEAFF. The CDR3 nucleotides read TGTGCCAGCAGTTACACTGAAGCTTTCTTT.

The rearrangement links TRBV5-1 to TRBJ1-2; maybe TRBD1 (6 bases). The germline gives CDR1 SGHRS, CDR2 YFSETQ. V was cut by 0 bases and J by 2 bases, with 17 bases left in between. There are 17 residues in the CDR3. The CDR3 region is CASSLELVAGQNYGYTF. The CDR3 bases are TGCGCCAGCAGCTTGGAGCTTGTGGCCGGACAGAACTATGGCTACACCTTC. The whole variable domain, filled in from reference TRBV5-1 and TRBJ1-2, reads KAGVTQTPRYLIKTRGQQVTLSCSPISGHRSVSWYQQTPGQGLQFLFEYFSETQRNKGNFPGRFSGRQFSNSRSEMNVSTLELGDSALYLCASSLELVAGQNYGYTFGSGTRLTVV.

The table lists this clonotype with many counts. The chain carries TRBV12-3 or TRBV12-4 and TRBJ2-4, with D maybe TRBD1 (6 bases). Trimming took off 6 bases at V and 1 base at J, with 10 bases between the two ends. CDR3 length: 14 residues. CDR3 loop: CASRPTGAKNIQYF. In DNA, the CDR3 is TGTGCCAGCAGACCTACAGGGGCCAAAAACATTCAGTACTTC.

In its sample, this clonotype was seen many times. The chain uses TRBV9 and TRBJ1-2, with D possibly TRBD1 on 5 matching bases. Trimming shortened V by 1 base and J by 5 bases, and 15 bases separated the two germline ends. This CDR3 comprises 15 residues. Germline V CDR1 and CDR2: SGDLS, YYNGEE. CDR3 loop: CASSVNPGPRYGYTF. CDR3 nucleotide sequence: TGTGCCAGCAGCGTAAACCCGGGACCGAGATATGGCTACACCTTC. Full variable domain (outside the CDR3, taken from reference TRBV9 and TRBJ1-2): DSGVTQTPKHLITATGQRVTLRCSPRSGDLSVYWYQQSLDQGLQFLIQYYNGEERAKGNILERFSAQQFPDLHSELNLSSLELGDSALYFCASSVNPGPRYGYTFGSGTRLTVV.

J is TRBJ2-6 and V is TRBV15; a possible D gene is TRBD2 (6 bases). Germline V gene sequence: CDR1 LNHNV, CDR2 YYDKDF (reference sequence). V was trimmed by 2 bases and J by 4 bases, leaving 24 bases between them. The CDR3 is 20 amino acids. The DNA for the CDR3 is TGTGCCACCAGCAGACATCCCCCTGGGGTTCGGGGGTCCGGGGCCAACGTCCTGACTTTC. Its translation: CATSRHPPGVRGSGANVLTF.

J is TRBJ2-3 and V is TRBV28; 11 nucleotides line up with TRBD2. Germline CDR1 and CDR2: MDHEN and SYDVKM. The CDR3 totals 16 residues. The V segment lost 4 bases and the J segment 9 bases; nucleotides outside the gene matches: 12. The CDR3 coding sequence is TGTGCCAGCAGTTACACGGGGCTAGCGGGGGGAGACACGCAGTATTTT. This translates into CASSYTGLAGGDTQYF.

Many counts were recorded for this clonotype. V and J are TRBV5-1 and TRBJ2-7; the match to TRBD1 covers 10 bases. Germline V gives CDR1 SGHRS, CDR2 YFSETQ. V lost 4 bases to trimming and J lost 4 bases; unmatched junction nucleotides: 2. This CDR3 contains 13 residues. In nucleotides, the CDR3 is TGCGCCAGCAGCCGACAGGGGGCTTACGAGCAGTACTTC. Translating gives CASSRQGAYEQYF.

This clonotype occurred a few times. The gene calls are TRBV9 and TRBJ2-7; 7 bases map to TRBD2. Unmatched junction bases numbered 7, after V lost 4 bases and J lost 6 bases. The germline CDR1 and CDR2 sequences are SGDLS and YYNGEE. This CDR3 is 13 amino acids long. CDR3 residues: CASSPTTGGEQYF. CDR3 nucleotide sequence: TGTGCCAGCAGCCCAACCACGGGGGGCGAGCAGTACTTC.

This clonotype was found many times. DNA of the CDR3: TGTGCCAGCAGTCCCCTCAGCGGATACACCGGGGAGCTGTTTTTT. The encoded protein is CASSPLSGYTGELFF. The chain has TRBV12-3 or TRBV12-4 and TRBJ2-2; possibly TRBD2 for D (5 bases). V lost 5 bases and J lost 3, with 13 bases in between. The CDR3 is 15 amino acids.

The chain uses TRBV7-9 and TRBJ2-3; 8 positions agree with TRBD1. The CDR3 totals 15 residues. Germline V lookup: CDR1 SEHNR, CDR2 FQNEAQ (reference sequence). V lost 6 bases to trimming and J lost 6 bases; unmatched junction nucleotides: 11. Here the CDR3 DNA reads TGTGCCAGCAGATCCGGGACAGGAGGGTGGGATACGCAGTATTTT. The encoded protein is CASRSGTGGWDTQYF. The full variable domain, rest sourced from reference TRBV7-9 and TRBJ2-3, is DTGVSQNPRHKITKRGQNVTFRCDPISEHNRLYWYRQTLGQGPEFLTYFQNEAQLEKSRLLSDRFSAERPKGSFSTLEIQRTEQGDSAMYLCASRSGTGGWDTQYFGPGTRLTVL.

J is TRBJ1-6 and V is TRBV18, with D unclear. From germline, CDR1 is KGHSH and CDR2 LQKENI. The CDR3 has 15 residues. V was clipped by 3 bases and J by 2 bases, with 8 bases between them. The CDR3 DNA reads as TGTGCCAGCTCACCCAACCAGCCCTATAATTCACCCCTCCACTTT. The encoded protein is CASSPNQPYNSPLHF.

This clonotype has a count of ten or more. The chain combines TRBV19 with TRBJ1-2; 8 bases match TRBD1. Germline V gene lookup returns CDR1 LNHDA and CDR2 SQIVND (reference sequence). Trimming removed 6 bases from V and 5 bases from J; junction bases left unmatched: 8. CDR3 length equals 14 residues. The CDR3 spells CASRATGEGYGYTF. In nucleotides, the CDR3 is TGTGCCAGTAGGGCGACAGGGGAGGGGTATGGCTACACCTTC.

The chain recombines TRBV6-1 with TRBJ1-5; no reliable D call. This CDR3 is 14 amino acids long. CDR1 and CDR2 (germline): MNHNS, SASEGT. The ends were cut back, 6 bases at V and 4 bases at J, with 13 bases in the middle. Here the CDR3 reads CASSQEVGNQPQHF. DNA of the CDR3: TGTGCCAGCAGCCAAGAAGTTGGAAATCAGCCCCAGCATTTT.

Here the CDR3 reads CASQEAFF. CDR3 DNA: TGTGCCAGCCAAGAAGCTTTCTTT. The chain employs TRBV7-9 and TRBJ1-1; no clear D. V was clipped by 8 bases and J by 8 bases, with 3 bases between them. The CDR3 consists of 8 residues. Germline CDR1 is SEHNR and CDR2 is FQNEAQ (reference sequence).

This chain links TRBV27 with TRBJ1-2; TRBD1 matches 7 bases. The CDR3 runs 15 residues. J gave up 4 bases and V 3 bases, and 8 bases lay outside the gene matches. Germline V gives CDR1 MNHEY, CDR2 SMNVEV (reference sequence). The CDR3 bases are TGTGCCAGCAGTTTCCGCCCGACAGGGTCCTATGGCTACACCTTC. Protein product: CASSFRPTGSYGYTF.

V gene TRBV4-3 combines with J gene TRBJ2-1; 11 nucleotides align to TRBD2. V was clipped by 0 bases and J by 7 bases; unmatched bases: 8. The length of the CDR3 is 17 residues. CDR1 and CDR2 (germline): LGHNA, YSLEER. CDR3 nucleotides: TGCGCCAGCAGCCAAGAAATCGCTAGCGGGGGGCCGAATGAGCAGTTCTTC. Translated: CASSQEIASGGPNEQFF.

At least ten counts were recorded for this clonotype. This chain's CDR3 is CASNGGGGRETQYF. CDR3 coding DNA: TGTGCCAGCAACGGTGGGGGGGGCCGAGAGACCCAGTACTTC. V gene TRBV9 combines with J gene TRBJ2-5; D is perhaps TRBD2 (7 bases). The CDR3 contains 14 residues. Germline CDR1 and CDR2: SGDLS and YYNGEE. The V end was cut by 6 bases, the J end by 4 bases, with 16 bases between.

This clonotype was observed at least ten times. The chain uses TRBV12-3 or TRBV12-4 and TRBJ2-3; 12 nucleotides match TRBD2. CDR3 length: 16 amino acids. Germline trimming cut 3 bases from V and 6 bases from J; bases unmatched to any gene: 7. The CDR3 loop reads CASSFWTSGKGDTQYF. The CDR3 nucleotides read TGTGCCAGCAGTTTTTGGACTAGCGGGAAGGGGGATACGCAGTATTTT.

This clonotype appeared many times. This chain uses TRBV29-1 with TRBJ1-4; D call uncertain. Per germline, CDR1 SQVTM and CDR2 ANQGSEA. The V and J ends lost 5 bases and 11 bases respectively, with 15 bases between them. This CDR3 region has 12 residues. CDR3 bases: TGCAGCGTTCGGACTCCGGGAGAGAAACTGTTTTTT. Its protein is CSVRTPGEKLFF.

This clonotype was seen many times. CDR3 in DNA: TGCGCCAGCAGCCGTACTAGCGGGAGTGCTGGCGGGGAGCTGTTTTTT. This sequence encodes CASSRTSGSAGGELFF. This sequence joins TRBV5-1 and TRBJ2-2; the match to TRBD2 covers 11 bases. The V and J ends lost 4 bases and 7 bases, in that order; junction bases with no gene match: 9. Germline values: CDR1 SGHRS, CDR2 YFSETQ. There are 16 residues in the CDR3.